One and the same sample provided the 14 T cell receptor beta chains below, sequenced in a study of T cell responses to AZD1222 COVID-19 vaccine. Only in-frame clones appear in the TCRdb table, and some are missing; sequencing was by immunoSEQ multiplex PCR. This sample yields 90,000 to 95,000 clones, of which just over 85% are seen a single time; 10% belongs to the top ten. The starting material was peripheral blood, obtained on day 0 of AZD1222 vaccination. The source is an adult in good health.

The V call is TRBV19, the J call TRBJ1-1; a possible D gene is TRBD1 (6 bases). In germline, CDR1 is LNHDA, CDR2 SQIVND (reference sequence). V was clipped by 1 base and J by 3 bases, with 15 bases between them. This CDR3 is 16 amino acids long. The CDR3 bases are TGTGCCAGTAGTATAGGTATCAGGGGTGGGGACACTGAAGCTTTCTTT. Protein sequence: CASSIGIRGGDTEAFF.

The V call is TRBV7-2, the J call TRBJ2-2; 10 bases line up with TRBD2. CDR1 is SGHTA, CDR2 FQGNSA, per germline. The junction had 8 bases not matched to a gene; V was cut back by 8 bases and J by 5 bases. This CDR3 has 15 amino acids. CDR3 loop: CASSRLAGMTGELFF. The DNA of the CDR3 is TGTGCCAGCTCTAGACTAGCGGGTATGACCGGGGAGCTGTTTTTT.

The V and J genes are TRBV2 and TRBJ2-7; 12 nucleotides match TRBD2. From germline, CDR1 is SNHLY and CDR2 FYNNEI. Trimming cost V 6 bases and J 4 bases; bases outside gene matches: 4. This CDR3 has 14 residues. The CDR3 DNA reads TGTGCCAGCAGAAGGACTAGCGGGGAATACGAGCAGTACTTC. Translating gives CASRRTSGEYEQYF.

The V and J genes are TRBV6-5 and TRBJ1-4, with no clear D. This CDR3 spans 16 amino acids. Germline CDR1 and CDR2: MNHEY and SVGAGI. Trimming cost V 0 bases and J 8 bases, with 16 bases left between them. The CDR3 sequence: CASSYSETLPTEKLFF. CDR3 nucleotide sequence: TGTGCCAGCAGTTACTCGGAGACCCTCCCTACCGAAAAACTGTTTTTT.

V gene TRBV6-6 combines with J gene TRBJ1-6; D unresolved. Deletions cut 5 bases from V and 8 bases from J, with 10 bases between. Germline-derived CDR1 and CDR2 are MNHNY and SVGAGI (reference sequence). The CDR3 length is 13 residues. The CDR3 region is CASSPGRDSPLHF. The CDR3 DNA is TGTGCCAGCAGTCCCGGACGGGATTCACCCCTCCACTTT.

V is TRBV2 and J is TRBJ1-5; 7 bases agree with TRBD1. This CDR3 spans 16 amino acids. CDR1 and CDR2 (germline): SNHLY, FYNNEI. Unmatched junction bases numbered 7, after V lost 4 bases and J lost 1 base. The CDR3 region is CASSGGQTLSNQPQHF. The CDR3 coding sequence is TGTGCCAGCAGTGGGGGACAGACCCTAAGCAATCAGCCCCAGCATTTT. Looking up the rest from reference TRBV2 and TRBJ1-5 gives the full variable domain: EPEVTQTPSHQVTQMGQEVILRCVPISNHLYFYWYRQILGQKVEFLVSFYNNEISEKSEIFDDQFSVERPDGSNFTLKIRSTKLEDSAMYFCASSGGQTLSNQPQHFGDGTRLSIL.

V usage is TRBV20-1 and J usage is TRBJ1-4; weak D call: TRBD1 (5 bases). The CDR3 sequence is 14 residues long. Trimming left V 3 bases short and J 8 bases short, with 16 bases between. CDR1 and CDR2 (germline): DFQATT, SNEGSKA (reference sequence). The CDR3 protein is CSASGGASDEKLFF. As DNA, the CDR3 is TGCAGTGCTAGTGGGGGAGCCTCGGACGAAAAACTGTTTTTT.

This chain joins TRBV2 and TRBJ1-1; D uncertain. The CDR3 consists of 12 residues. Germline values: CDR1 SNHLY, CDR2 FYNNEI. V was pared by 5 bases and J by 7 bases, with 11 bases between. CDR3 region: CASSSTNVEAFF. CDR3 sequence (DNA): TGTGCCAGCAGTTCTACTAATGTTGAAGCTTTCTTT.

This sequence joins TRBV7-2 and TRBJ1-2; no definite D call. Germline CDR1 and CDR2: SGHTA and FQGNSA. The CDR3 has 11 amino acids. V was pared by 2 bases and J by 11 bases, with 9 bases between. CDR3 sequence reads: CASSLRTSYTF. The CDR3 DNA reads TGTGCCAGCAGCTTAAGGACTTCATACACCTTC. The variable domain in full, completed from reference TRBV7-2 and TRBJ1-2, reads GAGVSQSPSNKVTEKGKDVELRCDPISGHTALYWYRQSLGQGLEFLIYFQGNSAPDKSGLPSDRFSAERTGGSVSTLTIQRTQQEDSAVYLCASSLRTSYTFGSGTRLTVV.

Note on this clone: Different DNA sequences within this sample yield the same CDR3. CDR3 residues: CASSSGNSNQPQHF. The CDR3 nucleotides read TGTGCCAGCTCCTCAGGGAATAGCAATCAGCCCCAGCATTTT. V usage is TRBV18 and J usage is TRBJ1-5; a possible D gene is TRBD1 (5 bases). This CDR3 has 14 amino acids. V lost 6 bases, J lost 0 bases, and 9 bases lay in between. Germline V gene data show CDR1 as KGHSH and CDR2 as LQKENI. Full variable domain (missing parts from reference TRBV18 and TRBJ1-5): NAGVMQNPRHLVRRRGQEARLRCSPMKGHSHVYWYRQLPEEGLKFMVYLQKENIIDESGMPKERFSAEFPKEGPSILRIQQVVRGDSAAYFCASSSGNSNQPQHFGDGTRLSIL.

This chain joins TRBV9 and TRBJ2-1, with D possibly TRBD2 on 5 matching bases. This CDR3 is 14 amino acids long. Deletions cut 3 bases from V and 2 bases from J, with 9 bases between. Germline loops: CDR1 SGDLS, CDR2 YYNGEE. The CDR3 spells CASSALGTYNEQFF. CDR3 in DNA: TGTGCCAGCAGCGCCCTCGGGACCTACAATGAGCAGTTCTTC.

V and J are TRBV30 and TRBJ2-1; perhaps TRBD2 as D (5 bases). The ends were cut back, 3 bases at V and 0 bases at J, with 18 bases in the middle. Germline values: CDR1 GTSNPN, CDR2 SVGIG (reference sequence). This CDR3 spans 17 amino acids. In DNA form, the CDR3 reads TGTGCCTGGAGCGTTAAAGGGAGAGGTAGCTCCTACAATGAGCAGTTCTTC. It specifies CAWSVKGRGSSYNEQFF.

This rearrangement joins TRBV29-1 to TRBJ1-1; no clear D. There are 12 residues in the CDR3. Germline-derived CDR1 and CDR2 are SQVTM and ANQGSEA. Deletions cut 7 bases from V and 7 bases from J, with 16 bases between. CDR3 in amino acids: CSGRVRSFEAFF. CDR3 bases: TGCAGCGGTCGCGTTCGGTCATTTGAAGCTTTCTTT.

This clone was found once. The J gene is TRBJ1-3, the V gene TRBV6-1, with unresolved D. The V gene lost 0 bases and the J gene lost 2 bases, with 11 bases spanning the gap. Germline-derived CDR1 and CDR2 are MNHNS and SASEGT. There are 16 residues in the CDR3. The CDR3 is CASSEAQALPGNTIYF. CDR3 nucleotides: TGTGCCAGCAGTGAAGCGCAGGCACTCCCTGGAAACACCATATATTTT.